Listed here is a single TCR beta chain. The data derive from a study of blood T cell repertoires in COVID-19. The wider study: Acute and convalescent COVID-19 samples came from the United States, Italy and Spain.

The germline V gene encodes CDR1 ENHRY and CDR2 SYGVKD. There are 15 residues in the CDR3. V trimming: 4 bases; J trimming: 1 base; junction bases outside the gene matches: 5. The table came from immunoSEQ multiplex PCR; TCRdb's copy has only in-frame clones and leaves some out. The table shows 150,000 or so clones, with 87% occurring only once. This rearrangement joins TRBV10-3 to TRBJ1-1; 8 nucleotides agree with TRBD1. Sequences were obtained from PBMCs or T cells enriched from blood (not recorded which). The TCR sequence derives from a human donor with acute COVID-19. The donor label of this sample is uncertain. The CDR3 DNA is TGTGCCATCAGTGGGGGCGGACAGGGGAACACTGAAGCTTTCTTT. This translates into CAISGGGQGNTEAFF.